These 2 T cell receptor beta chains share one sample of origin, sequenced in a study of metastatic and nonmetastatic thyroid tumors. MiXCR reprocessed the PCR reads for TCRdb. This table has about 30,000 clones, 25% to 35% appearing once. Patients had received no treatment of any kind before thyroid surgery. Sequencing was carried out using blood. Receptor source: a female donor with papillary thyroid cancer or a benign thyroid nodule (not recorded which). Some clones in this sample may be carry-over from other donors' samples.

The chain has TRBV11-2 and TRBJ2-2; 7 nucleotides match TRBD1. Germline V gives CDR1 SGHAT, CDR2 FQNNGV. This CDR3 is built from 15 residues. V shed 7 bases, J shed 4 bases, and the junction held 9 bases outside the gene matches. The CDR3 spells CASTVGTASTGELFF. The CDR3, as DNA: TGTGCCAGCACCGTCGGGACAGCCAGCACCGGGGAGCTGTTTTTT.

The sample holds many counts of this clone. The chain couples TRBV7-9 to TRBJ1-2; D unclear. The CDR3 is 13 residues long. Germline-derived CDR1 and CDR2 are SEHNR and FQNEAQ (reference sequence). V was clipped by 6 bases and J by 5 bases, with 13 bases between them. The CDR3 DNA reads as TGTGCCAGCAGAGTGGACGGGGAGTATGGCTACACCTTC. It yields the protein CASRVDGEYGYTF. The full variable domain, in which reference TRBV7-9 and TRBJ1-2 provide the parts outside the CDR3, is DTGVSQNPRHKITKRGQNVTFRCDPISEHNRLYWYRQTLGQGPEFLTYFQNEAQLEKSRLLSDRFSAERPKGSFSTLEIQRTEQGDSAMYLCASRVDGEYGYTFGSGTRLTVV.